Shown below are 10 T cell receptor beta chains from a single sample sequenced in a study of cytomegalovirus exposure and HLA in healthy donors. The study ran its PCR with 60 Vbeta and 13 Jbeta primers. The table came from immunoSEQ multiplex PCR; TCRdb's copy has only in-frame clones and leaves some out. This sample has around 120,000 clones; 79% occur once, and the top ten carry approximately 2%. The specimen was PBMCs. These receptors were taken from a young man in good health and CMV-seronegative.

This clone was seen just once. The chain employs TRBV5-1 and TRBJ1-2; 9 bases match TRBD1. Trimming took 1 base from V and 4 from J; bases not matched to a gene: 5. CDR1 SGHRS and CDR2 YFSETQ come from the germline V gene. The CDR3 extends over 15 amino acids. The CDR3 bases are TGCGCCAGCAGCTTGTTGGGACAGGGACCCTATGGCTACACCTTC. This encodes CASSLLGQGPYGYTF.

This clone turned up a few times. The chain is built from TRBV27 and TRBJ1-2, with TRBD1 identical over 12 bases. The CDR3 covers 15 residues. The ends lost 1 base at V and 8 bases at J; junction bases unmatched: 5. Germline CDR1 and CDR2: MNHEY and SMNVEV (reference sequence). The CDR3 here is CASSLLGQGAGGYTF. The CDR3, as DNA: TGTGCCAGCAGTTTATTGGGACAGGGGGCGGGGGGCTACACCTTC.

In its sample, this clone was seen many times. The gene calls are TRBV27 and TRBJ1-2; TRBD1 agrees at 7 bases. CDR1 is MNHEY and CDR2 is SMNVEV in the germline V gene (reference sequence). CDR3 size: 14 residues. V trimming: 5 bases; J trimming: 2 bases; junction bases outside the gene matches: 5. The CDR3, as DNA: TGTGCCAGCAGTAGGCCGGGACAGAACTATGGCTACACCTTC. Its protein is CASSRPGQNYGYTF.

V usage is TRBV14 and J usage is TRBJ2-1; 9 bases align to TRBD2. The CDR3 runs 17 residues. Losses at the gene ends were 4 bases for V and 0 bases for J; bases not matched to a gene: 7. Germline assignment: CDR1 SGHDN and CDR2 FVKESK. The CDR3 is CASSLRLAENSYNEQFF. The CDR3 region has the DNA TGTGCCAGCAGCCTCCGACTAGCGGAGAACTCCTACAATGAGCAGTTCTTC.

The V and J genes are TRBV28 and TRBJ2-3; unclear D gene. CDR1 and CDR2 from the germline V gene are MDHEN and SYDVKM. CDR3 size: 10 residues. V was trimmed by 4 bases and J by 7 bases, leaving 3 bases between them. The CDR3 protein is CASSSNTQYF. The CDR3 DNA follows: TGTGCCAGCAGTTCAAATACGCAGTATTTT.

The chain uses TRBV7-8 and TRBJ2-3, with 13 positions matching TRBD2. Germline assignment: CDR1 SGHVS and CDR2 FQNEAQ. Germline trimming cut 3 bases from V and 0 bases from J; bases unmatched to any gene: 6. CDR3 size: 18 residues. The CDR3 nucleotides read TGTGCCAGCAGCTTTTCGCCGGGACTAGCGGGAAGCACAGATACGCAGTATTTT. This translates into CASSFSPGLAGSTDTQYF.

This clone occurred once. The genes are TRBV28 and TRBJ2-7, with 7 positions matching TRBD2. V dropped 8 bases and J dropped 2; count of bases not matched to a gene: 12. The CDR3 is 15 amino acids. Germline V lookup: CDR1 MDHEN, CDR2 SYDVKM. The CDR3 region has the DNA TGTGCCAGCGGGCCTTTGGGAGGGCCTCCCTACGAGCAGTACTTC. Translating gives CASGPLGGPPYEQYF.

The chain links TRBV4-1 to TRBJ2-5; TRBD1 might be the D (6 bases). CDR1 is MGHRA, CDR2 YSYEKL, per germline. Trimming took off 4 bases at V and 5 bases at J, with 17 bases between the two ends. The CDR3 length is 15 residues. The CDR3 sequence: CASSPPGSQGETQYF. CDR3 nucleotide sequence: TGCGCCAGCAGCCCCCCCGGAAGCCAGGGGGAGACCCAGTACTTC.

The V call is TRBV2, the J call TRBJ2-4, with 13 bases fitting TRBD2. Trimming removed 6 bases from V and 8 bases from J; junction bases left unmatched: 10. This CDR3 comprises 16 residues. CDR1 SNHLY and CDR2 FYNNEI come from the germline V gene. DNA for the CDR3: TGTGCCAGCAGGACCAGGACTAGCGGGAGTAGGCACATTCAGTACTTC. As protein: CASRTRTSGSRHIQYF.

Points on this clone: Likely a read error: the CDR3 ends without its conserved phenylalanine or tryptophan. V usage is TRBV2 and J usage is TRBJ2-3; tentative D call: TRBD1 (5 bases). The CDR3 is 14 amino acids. Trimming removed 7 bases from V and 4 bases from J, with 15 bases in between. The germline V gene has CDR1 SNHLY and CDR2 FYNNEI. The CDR3 is CASNRQPDADTQYL. The DNA of the CDR3 is TGTGCCAGCAATAGACAGCCCGATGCAGATACGCAGTATCTT.